This TCR beta chain was sequenced for a study of vaccination and CD4 T cells after COVID-19. Study summary: Six males and four females, two of them Hispanic, were enrolled as convalescents.

Sequencing of the DNA from cultured CD4+ T cells was carried out with the Oncomine TCR Beta short-read assay. MiXCR, applied by TCRdb to the PCR reads, yields one record per CDR3 protein. The table includes fewer than 20,000 distinct CDR3 sequences, about 40% detected once. Time point defined: late sampling 161 to 241 days after vaccination in three convalescent patients. Treatment meaning: roughly 11-day PBMC culture with coronavirus spike peptide pools or control peptides (ViraFEST assay). On this clonotype: Antigen specificity is unknown.

The ends were cut back, 10 bases at V and 6 bases at J, with 24 bases in the middle. Germline V gene data show CDR1 as LNHDA and CDR2 as SQIVND (reference sequence). This CDR3 comprises 15 residues. The study's findings and limits: The authors identified 304 of 307 vaccine-specific clones in convalescent patients as spike mono-reactive.

The TCR was taken from a human donor who had recovered from COVID-19. The chain uses TRBV19 and TRBJ1-1, with D possibly being TRBD1 (6 bases). This specimen consisted of CD4+ T cells from blood, cultured in vitro, obtained about 7 months after SARS-CoV-2 vaccination. The CDR3 loop reads CATQGGRGRRAEAFF. CDR3 sequence (DNA): TGTGCCACCCAAGGGGGTCGGGGCCGGAGGGCTGAAGCTTTCTTT.